This T cell receptor (beta chain) appears in the sequencing data of a study of blood T cells in healthy people across ages. Then a second PCR, running roughly 7 to 11 cycles, was carried out with a sample-barcoded 5' primer and a J-beta primer mix. TCRdb used MiXCR to reprocess the 5' RACE reads, holding one entry per CDR3 protein. The repertoire holds more than 800,000 distinct CDR3 sequences, with around 43% as singletons. From germline, CDR1 is SGHRS and CDR2 YFSETQ. The CDR3 loop spans 15 amino acids. Total RNA, at least 6 micrograms per sample, was extracted from PBMCs. This clonotype was sampled from a woman aged 55-69 years in good health. The sample taken for sequencing was blood. The J gene is TRBJ2-4, the V gene TRBV5-1, with no clear D. The DNA end lines up better with TRBJ2-7; the J call may be wrong. This chain's CDR3 is CASSLAQTGFHEQYF. In DNA, the CDR3 is TGCGCCAGCAGCTTGGCACAGACCGGATTCCACGAGCAGTACTTC.